This is a list of T cell receptor beta chains from one sample in a study of blood T cells in healthy people across ages. A single record per CDR3 protein comes from TCRdb applying MiXCR to the 5' RACE reads. Found here are approximately 320,000 distinct CDR3 sequences, around 27% of them singletons; the top ten hold approximately 29%. The sequencing input was blood. These receptors all come from a woman in her 70s in good health. CDR3s include the opening cysteine and the closing phenylalanine or tryptophan. D genes are given only for firm matches. Clone size is given for some rows only: seen once, a few or many times, or a class if the clone is expanded.

CDR3: CASNSLGAYEQYF
DNA: TGTGCCAGCAACTCCCTGGGGGCCTACGAGCAGTACTTC
D: .
J: TRBJ2-7
size: .
V: TRBV6-6

CDR3: CASSYDRGYGYTF
DNA: TGTGCCAGCAGCTATGACAGGGGCTATGGCTACACCTTC
D: TRBD1
J: TRBJ1-2
size: .
V: TRBV7-2

CDR3: CASSRAGTGANVLTF
DNA: TGTGCCAGCAGCCGCGCGGGTACTGGGGCCAACGTCCTGACTTTC
D: .
J: TRBJ2-6
size: few
V: TRBV2

CDR3: CASSQPGIMNTEAFF
DNA: TGTGCCAGCAGCCAGCCGGGGATAATGAACACTGAAGCTTTCTTT
D: .
J: TRBJ1-1
size: few
V: TRBV14

CDR3: CASTPWGSGSTDTQYF
DNA: TGTGCCAGCACCCCCTGGGGTAGCGGGAGCACAGATACGCAGTATTTT
D: TRBD2
J: TRBJ2-3
size: .
V: TRBV7-8

CDR3: CASRGDSYYEQYF
DNA: TGTGCCAGCAGGGGGGACAGCTACTACGAGCAGTACTTC
D: TRBD1
J: TRBJ2-7
size: few
V: TRBV2

CDR3: CATSWGGSTDTQYF
DNA: TGTGCCACCAGCTGGGGCGGGAGCACAGATACGCAGTATTTT
D: .
J: TRBJ2-3
size: .
V: TRBV15

CDR3: CASSPLAGVPDTQYF
DNA: TGTGCCAGCAGCCCTTTAGCGGGAGTGCCAGATACGCAGTATTTT
D: TRBD2
J: TRBJ2-3
size: .
V: TRBV5-6

CDR3: CASSHLAGARYGEQYF
DNA: TGCGCCAGCAGCCATTTAGCGGGCGCACGGTATGGCGAGCAGTACTTC
D: TRBD2
J: TRBJ2-7
size: .
V: TRBV4-1

CDR3: CASSVGNGRSETQYF
DNA: TGTGCCAGCAGCGTAGGGAATGGCAGAAGCGAGACCCAGTACTTC
D: .
J: TRBJ2-5
size: few
V: TRBV9

CDR3: CSARDGDLSNQPQHF
DNA: TGCAGTGCTAGAGACGGGGACTTGAGCAATCAGCCCCAGCATTTT
D: .
J: TRBJ1-5
size: few
V: TRBV20-1

CDR3: CATSRDSPRTVEETQYF
DNA: TGTGCCACCAGCAGAGATTCGCCCCGTACAGTAGAAGAGACCCAGTACTTC
D: .
J: TRBJ2-5
size: .
V: TRBV15

CDR3: CASSLNGGAETYEQYF
DNA: TGTGCCAGCAGCTTAAACGGCGGAGCGGAAACTTACGAGCAGTACTTC
D: .
J: TRBJ2-7
size: medium-sized
V: TRBV7-3

CDR3: CASSLDLGNGNQPQHF
DNA: TGTGCCAGCAGCTTAGATCTGGGGAACGGGAATCAGCCCCAGCATTTT
D: .
J: TRBJ1-5
size: few
V: TRBV7-2

CDR3: CSAGTGADYGYTF
DNA: TGCAGTGCTGGGACAGGGGCTGACTATGGCTACACCTTC
D: TRBD1
J: TRBJ1-2
size: .
V: TRBV20-1

CDR3: CATASPYYKGNNEKLFF
DNA: TGTGCCACTGCGTCGCCGTACTACAAGGGGAATAATGAAAAACTGTTTTTT
D: .
J: TRBJ1-4
size: few
V: TRBV6-1

CDR3: CASSSESSVRYNEQFF
DNA: TGTGCCAGCAGCTCTGAGAGTAGCGTAAGATACAATGAGCAGTTCTTC
D: .
J: TRBJ2-1
size: .
V: TRBV11-3

CDR3: CASRTVSGANVLTF
DNA: TGTGCCAGCAGAACAGTGTCCGGGGCCAACGTCCTGACTTTC
D: .
J: TRBJ2-6
size: .
V: TRBV2

CDR3: CASSLPRDRFTGELFF
DNA: TGTGCCAGCAGCTTACCCCGGGACAGATTCACCGGGGAGCTGTTTTTT
D: TRBD1
J: TRBJ2-2
size: .
V: TRBV28

CDR3: CASSQNTGTGGKFF
DNA: TGTGCCAGCAGTCAGAACACAGGGACAGGTGGAAAGTTCTTC
D: TRBD1
J: TRBJ2-1
size: .
V: TRBV11-1

CDR3: CASKSNEQFF
DNA: TGTGCCAGCAAGTCTAATGAGCAGTTCTTC
D: .
J: TRBJ2-1
size: .
V: TRBV25-1

CDR3: CSARVGGEQFF
DNA: TGCAGTGCTAGAGTAGGAGGCGAGCAGTTCTTC
D: .
J: TRBJ2-1
size: few
V: TRBV20-1

CDR3: CASSQGTGGGYTF
DNA: TGCGCCAGCAGCCAGGGGACAGGGGGAGGCTACACCTTC
D: TRBD1
J: TRBJ1-2
size: many
V: TRBV4-1

CDR3: CASSLAATNEKLFF
DNA: TGTGCCAGCAGCTTAGCCGCAACTAATGAAAAACTGTTTTTT
D: .
J: TRBJ1-4
size: few
V: TRBV7-2

CDR3: CASGKGQGTVEQYF
DNA: TGTGCCAGCGGGAAGGGACAGGGGACAGTCGAGCAGTACTTC
D: TRBD1
J: TRBJ2-7
size: .
V: TRBV6-2/TRBV6-3

CDR3: CSVEQGYEQYF
DNA: TGCAGCGTTGAACAGGGGTACGAGCAGTACTTC
D: .
J: TRBJ2-7
size: few
V: TRBV29-1

CDR3: CASSPSLAQSRHTQYF
DNA: TGTGCCAGCAGTCCCTCTTTGGCGCAGTCGCGACATACGCAGTATTTT
D: .
J: TRBJ2-3
size: few
V: TRBV27

CDR3: CASSLALGYTEAFF
DNA: TGTGCCAGCAGCTTGGCCCTGGGGTACACTGAAGCTTTCTTT
D: .
J: TRBJ1-1
size: few
V: TRBV5-6

CDR3: CASSTNKNTEAFF
DNA: TGCGCCAGCAGCACAAACAAGAACACTGAAGCTTTCTTT
D: .
J: TRBJ1-1
size: .
V: TRBV5-1

CDR3: CASSLTGTSGSKAQYF
DNA: TGTGCCAGCAGCTTAACCGGGACTAGCGGGAGTAAGGCCCAGTACTTC
D: TRBD2
J: TRBJ2-5
size: few
V: TRBV7-9

CDR3: CASSWPSGGDQPQHF
DNA: TGTGCCAGCAGTTGGCCGAGCGGGGGAGATCAGCCCCAGCATTTT
D: .
J: TRBJ1-5
size: .
V: TRBV28

CDR3: CASSWDRDTEAFF
DNA: TGTGCCAGCAGCTGGGACAGGGACACTGAAGCTTTCTTT
D: TRBD1
J: TRBJ1-1
size: few
V: TRBV28

CDR3: CSVLGLADQETQYF
DNA: TGCAGCGTGTTGGGACTAGCAGATCAAGAGACCCAGTACTTC
D: TRBD2
J: TRBJ2-5
size: many
V: TRBV29-1

CDR3: CASSSRGLARELDTGELFF
DNA: TGTGCCAGCAGCTCGCGGGGACTAGCCAGGGAATTGGACACCGGGGAGCTGTTTTTT
D: TRBD2
J: TRBJ2-2
size: .
V: TRBV7-6

CDR3: CASSSLAVETSTDTQYF
DNA: TGTGCCAGCTCATCCTTGGCGGTGGAAACTAGCACAGATACGCAGTATTTT
D: .
J: TRBJ2-3
size: few
V: TRBV18

CDR3: CASSSGQGIGYEQYF
DNA: TGTGCCAGCAGCTCGGGACAGGGTATTGGCTACGAGCAGTACTTC
D: TRBD1
J: TRBJ2-7
size: .
V: TRBV7-8

CDR3: CASSFSSGRVAKNIQYF
DNA: TGTGCCAGCAGCTTCTCTAGCGGGAGGGTAGCCAAAAACATTCAGTACTTC
D: TRBD2
J: TRBJ2-4
size: few
V: TRBV7-9

CDR3: CASSSAGTGGTEAFF
DNA: TGCGCCAGCAGCTCAGCCGGGACAGGGGGCACTGAAGCTTTCTTT
D: TRBD1
J: TRBJ1-1
size: .
V: TRBV5-1

CDR3: CASTPRPGNTDTQYF
DNA: TGTGCCAGCACCCCTCGTCCGGGTAACACAGATACGCAGTATTTT
D: .
J: TRBJ2-3
size: .
V: TRBV11-2

CDR3: CASSLVGYTQPQHF
DNA: TGTGCCAGCAGTTTAGTGGGGTATACTCAGCCCCAGCATTTT
D: .
J: TRBJ1-5
size: .
V: TRBV12-3/TRBV12-4